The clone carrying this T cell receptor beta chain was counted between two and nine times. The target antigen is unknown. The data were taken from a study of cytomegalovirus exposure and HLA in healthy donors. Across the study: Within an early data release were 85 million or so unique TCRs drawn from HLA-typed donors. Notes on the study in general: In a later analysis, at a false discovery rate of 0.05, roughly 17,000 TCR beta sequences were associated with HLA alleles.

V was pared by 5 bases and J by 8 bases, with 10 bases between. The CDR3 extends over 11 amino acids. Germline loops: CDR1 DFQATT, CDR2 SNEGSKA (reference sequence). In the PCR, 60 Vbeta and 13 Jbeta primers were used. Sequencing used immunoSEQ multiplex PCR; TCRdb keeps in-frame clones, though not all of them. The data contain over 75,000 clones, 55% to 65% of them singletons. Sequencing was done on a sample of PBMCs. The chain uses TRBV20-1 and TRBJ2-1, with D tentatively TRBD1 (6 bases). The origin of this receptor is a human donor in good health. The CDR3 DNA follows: TGCAGTGCTTTAGCAGGGGATGAGCAGTTCTTC. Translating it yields CSALAGDEQFF.